This T cell receptor beta chain was identified during a study of CD8 T cells in ankylosing spondylitis. Findings and caveats of the study: Reports of some motif variants in reactive arthritis synovial fluid and blood predate this one. In ankylosing spondylitis patients, matched synovial fluid reportedly showed significant enrichment of disease-linked clones. What appeared characteristic of ankylosing spondylitis blood was a TCR beta motif of under 10 highly homologous variants.

As for this clonotype: Its antigen is unidentified.

A quantitative 5'-RACE method, one with molecular barcodes, was used to make TCR beta libraries. TCRdb used MiXCR to reprocess the 5' RACE reads, holding one entry per CDR3 protein. The sample lists fewer than 450,000 distinct CDR3 sequences, about 15% seen once, with over 1% in the top ten. The CDR3 runs to 16 residues. Germline loops: CDR1 SGHRS, CDR2 YFSETQ. Deletions cut 2 bases from V and 4 bases from J, with 18 bases between. The J gene is TRBJ2-5, the V gene TRBV5-1; D might be TRBD2 (6 bases). The receptor was isolated from a male donor with ankylosing spondylitis. Sequences were obtained from blood, either unsorted or a sorted T cell fraction (not recorded which). CDR3 protein: CASSLTGRPDGETQYF. The CDR3 bases are TGCGCCAGCAGCTTAACCGGGAGACCAGATGGAGAGACCCAGTACTTC.